This is a list of T cell receptor beta chains from one sample in a study of early T cells in non-severe SARS-CoV-2 infection. TCRdb passed the 5' RACE reads through MiXCR, listing each CDR3 protein once. The data contain tens of thousands of distinct CDR3 sequences, more than 9% of them singletons. The sequenced sample consisted of whole blood. The receptors originated from an adult who was a healthcare worker with PCR-confirmed SARS-CoV-2 infection or an uninfected control (not recorded which). Both conserved end residues are part of each CDR3. A D gene is named only where the DNA matches it firmly. Where a row states a size, it is once, few, many or the class of an expanded clone; other rows omit it.

>TRBJ1-2|13|TRBV20-1|NA|many
CSASPDRSYGYTF
TGCAGTGCCTCACCCGACAGGAGCTATGGCTACACCTTC
>TRBJ2-7|13|TRBV4-1|NA|many
CASSQDNGGEQYF
TGCGCCAGCAGCCAAGATAATGGGGGAGAGCAGTACTTC
>TRBJ2-3|15|TRBV20-1|TRBD2|NA
CSASGSGAGADTQYF
TGCAGTGCTAGCGGTAGCGGGGCTGGGGCAGATACGCAGTATTTT
>TRBJ2-5|12|TRBV29-1|TRBD1|many
CSVTGTQETQYF
TGCAGCGTGACAGGGACCCAAGAGACCCAGTACTTC
>TRBJ1-5|16|TRBV30|TRBD1|many
CAWSPLGTAYNQPQHF
TGTGCCTGGAGTCCCCTTGGGACAGCATACAATCAGCCCCAGCATTTT
>TRBJ2-3|16|TRBV29-1|NA|NA
CSVEDSQESSTDTQYF
TGCAGCGTTGAAGATAGCCAGGAGTCTAGCACAGATACGCAGTATTTT
>TRBJ2-4|11|TRBV2|TRBD1|many
CASSNTGGQYF
TGTGCCAGCAGCAATACAGGGGGCCAGTACTTC
>TRBJ2-2|16|TRBV12-3/TRBV12-4|NA|few
CASSLALFSVTGELFF
TGTGCCAGCAGTTTAGCGCTTTTTTCCGTTACCGGGGAGCTGTTTTTT
>TRBJ2-2|13|TRBV6-2/TRBV6-3|NA|few
CASSILDTGELFF
TGTGCCAGCAGCATTTTGGACACCGGGGAGCTGTTTTTT
>TRBJ1-5|13|TRBV7-2|NA|few
CASSFSSNQPQHF
TGTGCCAGCAGCTTCTCCAGCAATCAGCCCCAGCATTTT
>TRBJ1-2|14|TRBV4-1|NA|many
CASSQDPGSDGYTF
TGCGCCAGCAGCCAAGATCCAGGGTCGGATGGCTACACCTTC
>TRBJ2-1|17|TRBV6-5|TRBD2|NA
CASSYSPTSGNYNEQFF
TGTGCCAGCAGTTACAGCCCGACTAGCGGAAACTACAATGAGCAGTTCTTC
>TRBJ2-2|15|TRBV7-2|TRBD2|few
CASSSPGTSPGELFF
TGTGCCAGCAGCTCGCCCGGGACTAGCCCTGGGGAGCTGTTTTTT
>TRBJ1-4|16|TRBV7-9|NA|NA
CASSLNSRGTNEKLFF
TGTGCCAGCAGCTTAAATTCCAGGGGAACTAATGAAAAACTGTTTTTT
>TRBJ2-3|11|TRBV7-2|NA|NA
CASVTTDTQYF
TGTGCCAGCGTCACCACAGATACGCAGTATTTT
>TRBJ2-3|15|TRBV7-8|TRBD2|many
CASSSSGRETDTQYF
TGTGCCAGCAGCTCTAGCGGGAGGGAGACAGATACGCAGTATTTT
>TRBJ2-7|13|TRBV29-1|NA|few
CSVGSTSVDEQYF
TGCAGCGTTGGAAGCACTAGTGTCGACGAGCAGTACTTC
>TRBJ2-1|15|TRBV5-4|TRBD2|NA
CASSLPSGTYNEQFF
TGTGCCAGCAGTCTGCCTAGCGGGACTTACAATGAGCAGTTCTTC
>TRBJ1-3|13|TRBV20-1|NA|NA
CSARIHSGNTIYF
TGCAGTGCTAGAATACACTCTGGAAACACCATATATTTT
>TRBJ2-3|15|TRBV3-1|TRBD1|NA
CASSPTGVSTDTQYF
TGTGCCAGCAGCCCGACAGGGGTTAGCACAGATACGCAGTATTTT
>TRBJ2-6|18|TRBV5-1|NA|few
CASSLGPSVSSGANVLTF
TGCGCCAGCAGCTTAGGTCCTAGCGTTAGCTCTGGGGCCAACGTCCTGACTTTC
>TRBJ1-3|18|TRBV2|NA|many
CASRGQSYPYSSGNTIYF
TGTGCCAGCAGGGGTCAGTCCTACCCGTATTCCTCTGGAAACACCATATATTTT
>TRBJ2-7|17|TRBV6-5|TRBD1|NA
CASSYPTGTGRSYEQYF
TGTGCCAGCAGTTACCCCACCGGGACAGGGAGATCCTACGAGCAGTACTTC